These 7 T cell receptor beta chains came from one sample sequenced in a study of early T cells in non-severe SARS-CoV-2 infection. TCRdb re-analysed the 5' RACE reads in MiXCR, keeping a single row per CDR3 protein. Of some 87,000 distinct CDR3 sequences listed, more than 10% are singletons. Input material: whole blood. These receptors came from an adult who was a healthcare worker with PCR-confirmed SARS-CoV-2 infection or an uninfected control (not recorded which).

V gene TRBV28 combines with J gene TRBJ2-2, with TRBD1 identical over 7 bases. The CDR3 is 17 amino acids. Per germline, CDR1 MDHEN and CDR2 SYDVKM. After removal of 2 bases from V and 0 bases from J, the junction contained 6 bases not matched to a gene. The CDR3 DNA is TGTGCCAGCAGTTTAACAGGGGCGATACCGAACACCGGGGAGCTGTTTTTT. Residues: CASSLTGAIPNTGELFF.

This rearrangement joins TRBV10-3 to TRBJ2-7; D may be TRBD1 (5 bases). CDR3 length: 12 amino acids. Deletions cut 10 bases from V and 4 bases from J, with 14 bases between. The germline V gene has CDR1 ENHRY and CDR2 SYGVKD. The CDR3 sequence is CATQYQGYEQYF. In nucleotides, the CDR3 is TGTGCCACCCAGTACCAGGGTTACGAGCAGTACTTC.

This clonotype was picked up many times. J is TRBJ1-1 and V is TRBV12-2. TRBV12-2 represents a pseudogene. This CDR3 contains 12 residues. CDR3 sequence: CASRPTHTEAFF. The CDR3 DNA is TGTGCAAGTCGCCCGACACACACTGAAGCTTTCTTT.

This chain connects TRBV7-2 to TRBJ1-5; no definite D call. Between the trimmed V and J ends, which lost 2 bases and 1 base, there was a span of 9 bases. Germline loops: CDR1 SGHTA, CDR2 FQGNSA. The CDR3 spans 15 residues. CDR3 DNA: TGTGCCAGCAGCTTAACCGCTTTGAGCAATCAGCCCCAGCATTTT. Translation: CASSLTALSNQPQHF.

There are a few counts of this clonotype. J is TRBJ2-1 and V is TRBV5-4, with 9 nucleotides matching TRBD2. The J segment lost 7 bases and the V segment lost 3 bases, leaving 8 bases of the junction unmatched. CDR1 is SGHNT, CDR2 YYREEE, per germline (reference sequence). The CDR3 has 15 amino acids. The CDR3 spells CASSSRASGVNEQFF. The CDR3 bases are TGTGCCAGCAGCTCCCGGGCTAGCGGGGTAAATGAGCAGTTCTTC. The entire variable domain, with the rest obtained from reference TRBV5-4 and TRBJ2-1, is as follows: ETGVTQSPTHLIKTRGQQVTLRCSSQSGHNTVSWYQQALGQGPQFIFQYYREEENGRGNFPPRFSGLQFPNYSSELNVNALELDDSALYLCASSSRASGVNEQFFGPGTRLTVL.

V is TRBV20-1 and J is TRBJ1-3; TRBD1 agrees at 8 bases. This CDR3 comprises 13 residues. Per germline, CDR1 DFQATT and CDR2 SNEGSKA (reference sequence). Losses at the gene ends were 0 bases for V and 12 bases for J; bases not matched to a gene: 7. The CDR3 spells CSARDGTGQVIYF. The DNA of the CDR3 is TGCAGTGCTAGAGACGGGACAGGCCAAGTCATATATTTT.

This clonotype was picked up many times. The J gene is TRBJ2-7, the V gene TRBV28; D is tentatively TRBD1 or TRBD2 (6 bases each). The CDR3 has 15 amino acids. V was shortened by 5 bases and J by 4 bases, with 18 bases between the two germline ends. The germline V gene has CDR1 MDHEN and CDR2 SYDVKM. The CDR3 region is CASSGGLHQGYEQYF. CDR3 nucleotides: TGTGCCAGCAGTGGGGGGCTTCACCAGGGGTACGAGCAGTACTTC.